This T cell receptor (beta chain) stems from a study of shared clonotypes between healthy human individuals. A remark on this clone: Its target is unknown.

Study findings and constraints: Naive subsets, compared against memory subsets, generally had larger estimated richness values.

Trimming shortened V by 1 base and J by 1 base, and 11 bases separated the two germline ends. Germline CDR1 SGHRS, CDR2 YFSETQ. The length of the CDR3 is 15 residues. Positively selected for CCR7, the CD45RO-negative cells used as naive CD8 cells excluded terminally differentiated effector memory CD45RA+ cells. The repertoire was sequenced with immunoSEQ multiplex PCR; TCRdb's copy has only in-frame clones and lacks some. The repertoire holds millions of clones, approximately 94% seen once, with more than 0.95% in the top ten. The sample taken for sequencing was naive CD8+ T cells sorted from blood. The genes are TRBV5-1 and TRBJ2-5, with D perhaps assigned TRBD1 or TRBD2 (5 bases each). This sequence was found in a man between 18 and 29 years old in good health. CDR3 region: CASSLWDGTQETQYF. The DNA of the CDR3 is TGCGCCAGCAGCTTGTGGGACGGGACCCAAGAGACCCAGTACTTC.